The 17 T cell receptor beta chains given below trace back to one sample, sequenced in a study of regulatory T cells in long-lasting Graves disease. For TCR beta, libraries came from iRepertoire HTBI primers and Arm-PCR of CDR3 regions. TCRdb used MiXCR to reprocess the multiplex PCR reads, holding one entry per CDR3 protein. The sample shows a few hundred thousand distinct CDR3 sequences, 12% of them seen only once. Time point defined: newly diagnosed GD, antithyroid drugs for less than 3 months. Generation of the TCR library employed RNA extracted from PBMCs. These data also formed part of another study, on T cells in Graves' hyperthyroidism and ophthalmopathy.

The starting material was peripheral blood mononuclear cells (PBMCs), obtained at new diagnosis, from a patient treated with antithyroid drugs. These receptors originate from a young woman with Graves disease.

This clonotype was counted ten times or more. This chain's CDR3 is CSASTRSYEQYV. In nucleotides, the CDR3 is TGCAGTGCCTCGACTAGATCCTACGAGCAGTACGTC. The chain is built from TRBV20-1 and TRBJ2-7; a weak D match, TRBD2 (6 bases). CDR1 is DFQATT, CDR2 SNEGSKA, per germline (reference sequence). The V end lost 6 bases, the J end lost 1 base, and 10 bases lay between the germline ends. The CDR3 is made up of 12 amino acids.

This clonotype was seen at least ten times. This rearrangement joins TRBV28 to TRBJ2-5, with D unclear. Trimming left V 5 bases short and J 1 base short, with 11 bases between. The V gene's germline CDR1 is MDHEN and CDR2 SYDVKM. The CDR3 runs to 14 residues. Written as DNA, the CDR3 is TGTGCCAGCAGTCCGACGATCAGCCAAGAGACCCAGTACTTC. Translating it yields CASSPTISQETQYF.

This clonotype has more than one count but fewer than ten. A read error may explain this, as a much larger clone is one base away. This CDR3 is missing its conserved last phenylalanine or tryptophan, likely due to a read error. In DNA form, the CDR3 reads TGTGCCAGCAGCTTAGCCGCCAGGGATTTCGGCTACACCTCC. It yields the protein CASSLAARDFGYTS. The chain combines TRBV12-3 or TRBV12-4 with TRBJ1-2, with a tentative D call TRBD1 (5 bases). The CDR3 is 14 residues long.

In this sample, this clonotype turned up many times. V is TRBV20-1 and J is TRBJ1-5; no clear D. Germline V CDR1 and CDR2: DFQATT, SNEGSKA (reference sequence). V dropped 3 bases and J dropped 0 bases, with 15 bases sitting between them. The CDR3 covers 16 residues. The CDR3 nucleotides read TGCAGTGCTAGGGTGTTAGGGCAAGATAGCAATCAGCCCCAGCATTTT. Amino acids: CSARVLGQDSNQPQHF.

This clonotype was seen a handful of times. The chain combines TRBV20-1 with TRBJ1-5; D is unclear. This CDR3 has 13 amino acids. Germline V gene lookup returns CDR1 DFQATT and CDR2 SNEGSKA (reference sequence). V was shortened by 3 bases and J by 2 bases, with 8 bases between the two germline ends. The DNA of the CDR3 is TGCAGTGCTAGGCAGAACCGCAATCAGCCCCAGCATTTT. Protein product: CSARQNRNQPQHF.

The chain uses TRBV4-3 and TRBJ1-2; tentatively, D is TRBD1 (6 bases). CDR3 length: 15 amino acids. Germline CDR1 LGHNA, CDR2 YSLEER. Trimming removed 0 bases at V and 8 bases at J, with 16 bases between. Here the CDR3 DNA reads TGCGCCAGCAGCCAAGACAGGGGCGGGGCGGTCGGCTACACCTTC. Amino acids: CASSQDRGGAVGYTF.

The chain combines TRBV20-1 with TRBJ2-1, with 13 bases fitting TRBD2. This CDR3 contains 16 residues. Germline values: CDR1 DFQATT, CDR2 SNEGSKA (reference sequence). J was trimmed by 5 bases and V by 3 bases; bases with no gene match: 7. The CDR3 DNA reads TGCAGTGCTAGGTTGGGGACTAGCGGGAAGCACAATGAGCAGTTCTTC. Translating it yields CSARLGTSGKHNEQFF.

The rearrangement links TRBV19 to TRBJ1-5; D is undetermined. Trimming removed 5 bases from V and 7 bases from J, with 9 bases in between. Germline V gene data show CDR1 as LNHDA and CDR2 as SQIVND (reference sequence). The CDR3 consists of 12 residues. The CDR3: CASSDLMQPQHF. The DNA of the CDR3 is TGTGCCAGTAGTGATTTAATGCAGCCCCAGCATTTT.

This clonotype was found many times. V and J are TRBV19 and TRBJ2-3, with 11 bases that match TRBD2. CDR1 and CDR2 from the germline V gene are LNHDA and SQIVND (reference sequence). With V trimmed by 5 bases and J by 2 bases, 6 bases remained unmatched. The CDR3 loop spans 16 amino acids. The CDR3: CASSPGLAEPTDTQYF. CDR3 nucleotide sequence: TGTGCCAGTAGTCCGGGACTAGCGGAGCCCACAGATACGCAGTATTTT.

This clonotype was recorded many times. The chain combines TRBV6-1 with TRBJ2-4; D not resolved. V lost 11 bases to trimming and J lost 8 bases, with 31 bases between them. The CDR3 consists of 17 residues. Germline V gene sequence: CDR1 MNHNS, CDR2 SASEGT. The CDR3 spells CAPTGRDLVCVIDIQYF. The CDR3 DNA reads TGTGCCCCCACTGGTCGAGACCTAGTTTGTGTGATAGACATTCAGTACTTC.

This clonotype showed up just a few times. The rearrangement uses TRBV12-3 or TRBV12-4 and TRBJ2-1, with TRBD1 matching over 9 bases. There are 18 residues in the CDR3. With 11 bases clipped from V and 6 bases from J, the junction kept 23 bases outside the gene matches. The CDR3 spells CAGTPLQWGQGRVNEQFF. The CDR3 nucleotides are TGTGCCGGCACCCCCCTCCAGTGGGGACAGGGCAGGGTCAATGAGCAGTTCTTC.

This clonotype was found many times. This chain connects TRBV3-1 to TRBJ2-4; D is uncertain. The CDR3 covers 15 residues. V lost 0 bases and J 6 bases, leaving 12 bases between the germline ends. Germline values: CDR1 LGHDT, CDR2 YNNKEL (reference sequence). The CDR3 DNA reads TGTGCCAGCAGCCAAGAAGGTAGGGCAGCAAACATTCAGTACTTC. Translation: CASSQEGRAANIQYF.

This clonotype was detected ten times or more. The rearrangement links TRBV6-1 to TRBJ2-5; 15 nucleotides agree with TRBD2. CDR1 and CDR2 from the germline V gene are MNHNS and SASEGT. The CDR3 has 15 residues. V was clipped by 6 bases and J by 2 bases; unmatched bases: 1. CDR3 coding DNA: TGTGCCAGCAGCGGGACTAGCGGGGGGCAAGAGACCCAGTACTTC. Translated, it gives CASSGTSGGQETQYF.

The gene calls are TRBV3-1 and TRBJ1-6, with a weak D call TRBD1 (6 bases). Germline CDR1 is LGHDT and CDR2 is YNNKEL (reference sequence). V was trimmed by 8 bases and J by 11 bases, leaving 22 bases between them. The CDR3 extends over 15 amino acids. CDR3 nucleotide sequence: TGTGCCAGCGCGACGGGGGAGGGGGGTCGGGCACCCCTCCACTTT. Amino acid sequence: CASATGEGGRAPLHF.

This clonotype was counted ten times or more. The chain joins TRBV30 to TRBJ1-5; no firm D call. V was cut by 1 base and J by 6 bases, with 7 bases left in between. Germline V gene data show CDR1 as GTSNPN and CDR2 as SVGIG (reference sequence). The CDR3 extends over 12 amino acids. The CDR3 nucleotides are TGTGCCTGGAGTGGGCCAAGTCAGCCCCAGCATTTT. Translation gives CAWSGPSQPQHF.

This clonotype was recorded many times. The gene calls are TRBV20-1 and TRBJ1-2; D remains ambiguous. From germline, CDR1 is DFQATT and CDR2 SNEGSKA (reference sequence). V shed 6 bases and J shed 5 bases, with 13 bases lying between them. This CDR3 comprises 12 residues. The CDR3 protein is CSAALMGYGYTF. Written as DNA, the CDR3 is TGCAGTGCGGCTTTGATGGGTTATGGCTACACCTTC.

The rearrangement uses TRBV7-3 and TRBJ2-3, with D perhaps matching TRBD2 (6 bases). V shed 5 bases and J shed 5 bases, with 11 bases lying between them. Germline V gives CDR1 SGHTA, CDR2 FQGTGA. The CDR3 totals 13 residues. CDR3 sequence: CASSARLVDTQYF. The CDR3 region has the DNA TGTGCCAGCAGCGCCCGACTAGTAGATACGCAGTATTTT.